This T cell receptor beta chain was profiled in a study of T cells in Graves' hyperthyroidism and ophthalmopathy. Looking at the study overall: Peripheral blood was obtained at initial diagnosis, preceding any treatment.

PBMCs stemmed from approximately 9.1 ml fresh peripheral blood. The table lists this clonotype with many counts. RNA transcripts gave rise to amplified TCR beta CDR3 regions. The primer set for the first-round RT-PCR of the TCR CDR3 was HTBI. TCRdb ran MiXCR on the multiplex PCR reads and lists one entry per CDR3 protein. The table has approximately 400,000 distinct CDR3 sequences, 15% to 18% seen once. Sequencing input: blood. This TCR came from a woman aged 18-29 years with Graves' hyperthyroidism.

As DNA, the CDR3 is TGCAGTGCTAGACGGGGTAGCGGGAATGAAGAGCAGTTCTTC. This codes for CSARRGSGNEEQFF. The genes are TRBV20-1 and TRBJ2-1, with 8 bases aligning to TRBD2. The CDR3 totals 14 residues. The V and J ends lost 2 bases and 10 bases, in that order; junction bases with no gene match: 10. In germline, CDR1 is DFQATT, CDR2 SNEGSKA (reference sequence).